The clone carrying this T cell receptor (beta chain) occurred a few times. Its antigen is unknown. This sample was taken from a study of post-analysis software for immune sequencing data. Overall study: Relapsing-remitting, secondary progressive and progressive-relapsing forms of multiple sclerosis all featured among disease courses. The study, taken as a whole, reports: Clustering by F measure revealed strong co-clustering among samples prepared together in one batch. Among multiple sclerosis patients, normalized Chao1 diversity was significantly below that of controls. TRBV5-6, TRBV5-1 and TRBV20-1 belonged to a set of roughly 5 TRBV segments that were more frequent in patients than controls.

Germline V gene lookup returns CDR1 DFQATT and CDR2 SNEGSKA (reference sequence). The CDR3 is made up of 14 amino acids. The J segment lost 2 bases and the V segment lost 7 bases, leaving 8 bases of the junction unmatched. The library was made from cDNA and included unique molecular identifiers. Each CDR3 protein is one row after TCRdb ran MiXCR on the PCR reads. The sample carries about 200,000 distinct CDR3 sequences, around 30% recorded once. The TCR was taken from a girl aged 2-17 years with multiple sclerosis. Sequencing used blood. The rearrangement links TRBV20-1 to TRBJ1-5; 7 bases agree with TRBD1. The CDR3 loop is CSVERGRGNQPQHF. DNA for the CDR3: TGCAGTGTCGAGAGGGGGCGGGGCAATCAGCCCCAGCATTTT.